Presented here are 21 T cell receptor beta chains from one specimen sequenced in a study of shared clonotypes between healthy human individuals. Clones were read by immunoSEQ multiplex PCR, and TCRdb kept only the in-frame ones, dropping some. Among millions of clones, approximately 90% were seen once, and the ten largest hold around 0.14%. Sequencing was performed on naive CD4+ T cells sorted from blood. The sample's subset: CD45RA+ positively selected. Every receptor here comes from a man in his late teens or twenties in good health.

CDR3 in DNA: TGTGCCAGCAGCCAAGGAGTCAATGAGCAGTTCTTC. It is translated as CASSQGVNEQFF. This chain links TRBV7-3 with TRBJ2-1; no clear D. Germline lookup yields CDR1 SGHTA and CDR2 FQGTGA. V was trimmed by 5 bases and J by 6 bases, leaving 8 bases between them. The CDR3 sequence is 12 residues long.

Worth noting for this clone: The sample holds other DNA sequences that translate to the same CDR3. CDR3: CASQGSSGNTIYF. The CDR3 bases are TGCGCCAGCCAGGGTAGCTCTGGAAACACCATATATTTT. The chain is built from TRBV5-1 and TRBJ1-3; perhaps TRBD1 as D (5 bases). The germline CDR1 and CDR2 sequences are SGHRS and YFSETQ. The CDR3 spans 13 residues. Between the trimmed V and J ends, which lost 7 bases and 0 bases, there was a span of 8 bases.

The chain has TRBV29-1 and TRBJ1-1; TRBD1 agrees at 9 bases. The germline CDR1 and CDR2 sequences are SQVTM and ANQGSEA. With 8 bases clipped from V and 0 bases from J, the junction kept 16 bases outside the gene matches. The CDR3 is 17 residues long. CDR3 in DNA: TGCAGCCCCCTGCGACCTACAGGGGGCGTTATGAACACTGAAGCTTTCTTT. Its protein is CSPLRPTGGVMNTEAFF.

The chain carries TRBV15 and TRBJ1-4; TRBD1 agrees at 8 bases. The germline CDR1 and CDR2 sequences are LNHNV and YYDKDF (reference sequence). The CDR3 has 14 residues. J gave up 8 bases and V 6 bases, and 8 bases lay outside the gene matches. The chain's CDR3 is CATSPDRGREKLFF. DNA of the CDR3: TGTGCCACCAGTCCCGACAGGGGTCGCGAAAAACTGTTTTTT.

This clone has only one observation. DNA for the CDR3: TGCGCCAGCAGCCAAACGACTACGGGGGGGGACACTGAAGCTTTCTTT. This gives the protein CASSQTTTGGDTEAFF. This sequence joins TRBV4-1 and TRBJ1-1; maybe TRBD1 (5 bases). Per the germline V gene, CDR1 is MGHRA and CDR2 is YSYEKL. V was cut by 2 bases and J by 3 bases, with 16 bases left in between. The CDR3 covers 16 residues.

The CDR3 region is CATRKSGAMNTEAFF. The CDR3 region has the DNA TGTGCCACCAGGAAGTCGGGGGCTATGAACACTGAAGCTTTCTTT. The gene calls are TRBV19 and TRBJ1-1; TRBD1 might be the D (6 bases). This CDR3 has 15 amino acids. Germline CDR1 and CDR2: LNHDA and SQIVND (reference sequence). V was shortened by 10 bases and J by 0 bases, with 18 bases between the two germline ends.

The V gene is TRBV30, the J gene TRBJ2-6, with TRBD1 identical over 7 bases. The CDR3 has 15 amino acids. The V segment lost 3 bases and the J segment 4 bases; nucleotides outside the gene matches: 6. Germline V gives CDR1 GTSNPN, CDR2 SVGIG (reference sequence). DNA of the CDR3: TGTGCCTGGAGAGCCACAGGGGTGGGGGCCAACGTCCTGACTTTC. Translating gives CAWRATGVGANVLTF.

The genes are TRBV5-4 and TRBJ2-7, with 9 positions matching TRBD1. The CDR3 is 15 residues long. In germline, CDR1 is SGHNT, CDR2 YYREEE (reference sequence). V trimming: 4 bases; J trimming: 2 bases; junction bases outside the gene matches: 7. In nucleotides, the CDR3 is TGTGCCAGCAGCGGGGGACAGGGTATTCCCTACGAGCAGTACTTC. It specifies CASSGGQGIPYEQYF.

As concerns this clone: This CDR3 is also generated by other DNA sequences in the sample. CDR3 loop: CASSLVADTQYF. Here the CDR3 DNA reads TGTGCCAGCAGCTTAGTTGCTGATACGCAGTATTTT. The rearrangement uses TRBV7-9 and TRBJ2-3; D call uncertain. Looked up from germline, CDR1 is SEHNR and CDR2 is FQNEAQ (reference sequence). The V and J ends lost 1 base and 6 bases respectively, with 5 bases between them. The CDR3 is 12 residues long.

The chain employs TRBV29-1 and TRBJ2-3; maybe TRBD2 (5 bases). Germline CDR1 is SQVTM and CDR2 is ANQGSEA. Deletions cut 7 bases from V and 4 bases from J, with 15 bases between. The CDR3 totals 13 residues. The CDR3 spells CSAGWSRADTQYF. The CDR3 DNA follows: TGCAGCGCTGGGTGGTCGCGGGCAGATACGCAGTATTTT.

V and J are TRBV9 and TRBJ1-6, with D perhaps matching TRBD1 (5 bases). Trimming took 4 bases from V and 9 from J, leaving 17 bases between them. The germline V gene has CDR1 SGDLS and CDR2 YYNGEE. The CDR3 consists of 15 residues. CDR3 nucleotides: TGTGCCAGCAGCCCCCAAGGGACTCTCATTTCACCCCTCCACTTT. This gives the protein CASSPQGTLISPLHF.

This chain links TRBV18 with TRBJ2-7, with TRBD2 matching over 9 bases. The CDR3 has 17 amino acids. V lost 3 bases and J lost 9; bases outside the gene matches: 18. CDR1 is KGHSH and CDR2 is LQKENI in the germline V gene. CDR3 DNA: TGTGCCAGCTCACCGCTGGCTAGCGGGGCCCCGGGCGAAGGGCAGTACTTC. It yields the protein CASSPLASGAPGEGQYF.

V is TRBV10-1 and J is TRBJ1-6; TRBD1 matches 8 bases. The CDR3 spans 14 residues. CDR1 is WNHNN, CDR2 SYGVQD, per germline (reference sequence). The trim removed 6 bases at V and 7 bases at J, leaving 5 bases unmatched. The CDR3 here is CASREDRANSPLHF. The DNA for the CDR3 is TGCGCCAGCAGGGAGGACAGGGCCAATTCACCCCTCCACTTT.

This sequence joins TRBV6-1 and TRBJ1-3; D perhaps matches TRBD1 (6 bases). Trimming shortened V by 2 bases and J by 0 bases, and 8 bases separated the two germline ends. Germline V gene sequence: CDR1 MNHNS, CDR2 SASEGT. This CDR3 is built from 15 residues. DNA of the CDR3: TGTGCCAGCAGTGAAACGGGGGCCTCTGGAAACACCATATATTTT. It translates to CASSETGASGNTIYF.

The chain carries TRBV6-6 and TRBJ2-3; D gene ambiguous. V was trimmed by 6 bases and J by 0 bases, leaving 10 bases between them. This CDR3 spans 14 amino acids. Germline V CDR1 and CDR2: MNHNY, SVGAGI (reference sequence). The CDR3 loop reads CASRGRSSTDTQYF. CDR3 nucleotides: TGTGCCAGCAGGGGCCGCTCTAGCACAGATACGCAGTATTTT.

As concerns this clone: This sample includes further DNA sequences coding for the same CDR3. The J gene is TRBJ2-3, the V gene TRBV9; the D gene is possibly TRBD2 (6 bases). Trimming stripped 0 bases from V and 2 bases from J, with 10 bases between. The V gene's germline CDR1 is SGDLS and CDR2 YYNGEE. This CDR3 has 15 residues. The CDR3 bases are TGTGCCAGCAGCGTAGTGGGCGGGGACACAGATACGCAGTATTTT. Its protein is CASSVVGGDTDTQYF.

The CDR3 DNA is TGTGCCAGCCTGGGCAGTTCTACCTACGAGCAGTACTTC. Its translation: CASLGSSTYEQYF. The genes are TRBV6-6 and TRBJ2-7; D gene uncertain. CDR3 size: 13 residues. Trimming took off 8 bases at V and 2 bases at J, with 13 bases between the two ends. Germline V gene lookup returns CDR1 MNHNY and CDR2 SVGAGI (reference sequence).

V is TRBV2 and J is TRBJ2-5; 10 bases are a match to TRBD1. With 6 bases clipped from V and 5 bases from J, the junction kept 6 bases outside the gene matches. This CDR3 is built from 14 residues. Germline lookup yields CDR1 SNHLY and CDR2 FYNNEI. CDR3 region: CASRRDRGYETQYF. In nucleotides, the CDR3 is TGTGCCAGCAGAAGGGACAGGGGATACGAGACCCAGTACTTC.

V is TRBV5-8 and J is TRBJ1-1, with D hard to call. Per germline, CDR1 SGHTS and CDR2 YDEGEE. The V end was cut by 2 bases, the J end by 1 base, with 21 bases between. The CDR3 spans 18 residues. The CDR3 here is CASSFEWSWSGKNTEAFF. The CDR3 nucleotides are TGTGCCAGCAGCTTCGAATGGTCTTGGTCCGGGAAGAACACTGAAGCTTTCTTT.

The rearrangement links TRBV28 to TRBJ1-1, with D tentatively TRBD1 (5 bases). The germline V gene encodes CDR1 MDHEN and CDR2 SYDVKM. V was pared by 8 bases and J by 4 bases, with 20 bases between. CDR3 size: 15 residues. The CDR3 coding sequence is TGTGCCAGCTCTATACCAGGGATTTCAAGCACTGAAGCTTTCTTT. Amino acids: CASSIPGISSTEAFF.

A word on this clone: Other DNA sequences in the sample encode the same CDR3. The CDR3 here is CASRKRGEETQYF. CDR3 bases: TGTGCCAGCAGGAAGCGAGGGGAAGAGACCCAGTACTTC. V and J are TRBV6-1 and TRBJ2-5; D is perhaps TRBD1 or TRBD2 (5 bases each). The germline V and J ends were trimmed by 6 bases and 3 bases, with 11 bases remaining between them. Germline CDR1 MNHNS, CDR2 SASEGT. This CDR3 contains 13 residues.